A single sample is the source of the 14 T cell receptor beta chains below, sequenced in a study of Ad26.COV2.S vaccination and SARS-CoV-2 variants. The protocol was immunoSEQ multiplex PCR, while the TCRdb copy is restricted to in-frame clones and leaves out a portion. The table has a few hundred thousand clones, about 92% seen once. Treatment in this sample: some 20 received Ad26.COV2.S at low or high dose, single or two shots; roughly five received placebo; per-sample allocation not given. Sampling took place 63 days after the first vaccine or placebo injection. Here the sequenced sample was peripheral blood, taken in a trial of Ad26.COV2.S vaccine versus placebo. These receptors came from a person aged 18 to 59 who received the Ad26.COV2.S COVID-19 vaccine or a placebo.

The rearrangement joins TRBV24-1 to TRBJ2-2; D is uncertain. Germline CDR1 and CDR2: KGHDR and SFDVKD. CDR3 size: 14 residues. V shed 0 bases and J shed 3 bases, with 4 bases lying between them. In DNA, the CDR3 is TGTGCCACCAGTGATTTGCTTCACACCGGGGAGCTGTTTTTT. Encoded protein: CATSDLLHTGELFF.

This rearrangement joins TRBV28 to TRBJ2-2; maybe TRBD1 (6 bases). V was trimmed by 0 bases and J by 1 base, leaving 9 bases between them. From germline, CDR1 is MDHEN and CDR2 SYDVKM. The CDR3 is 16 residues long. This chain's CDR3 is CASSLWATGNTGELFF. CDR3 coding DNA: TGTGCCAGCAGTTTATGGGCGACAGGGAACACCGGGGAGCTGTTTTTT.

This chain connects TRBV28 to TRBJ2-5; D is perhaps TRBD1 (5 bases). The ends were cut back, 1 base at V and 0 bases at J, with 9 bases in the middle. The CDR3 extends over 15 amino acids. Germline loops: CDR1 MDHEN, CDR2 SYDVKM. For the CDR3, the DNA is TGTGCCAGCAGTTTATATGGGGCGTACCAAGAGACCCAGTACTTC. This translates into CASSLYGAYQETQYF.

This chain connects TRBV7-9 to TRBJ2-5; TRBD1 might be the D (6 bases). V was shortened by 3 bases and J by 5 bases, with 16 bases between the two germline ends. Germline lookup yields CDR1 SEHNR and CDR2 FQNEAQ (reference sequence). The CDR3 has 15 amino acids. The DNA of the CDR3 is TGTGCCAGCAGCTTTGGGGCAGGGGATGGGGAGACCCAGTACTTC. This translates into CASSFGAGDGETQYF.

This clone was found once. The chain is built from TRBV9 and TRBJ2-7; TRBD1 agrees at 9 bases. The trim removed 0 bases at V and 6 bases at J, leaving 4 bases unmatched. Germline assignment: CDR1 SGDLS and CDR2 YYNGEE. This CDR3 comprises 14 residues. The CDR3 loop reads CASSVEGQGGEQYF. The CDR3 region has the DNA TGTGCCAGCAGCGTAGAGGGACAGGGTGGCGAGCAGTACTTC.

The J gene is TRBJ1-4, the V gene TRBV6-2 or TRBV6-3, with 7 bases aligning to TRBD1. CDR1 is MNHEY, CDR2 SVGEGT, per germline. The V gene end was trimmed by 2 bases and the J gene end by 4 bases; junction bases not matched to a gene: 4. The CDR3 is 15 amino acids. The CDR3: CASSYGRGDNEKLFF. In nucleotides, the CDR3 is TGTGCCAGCAGTTACGGCAGGGGGGATAATGAAAAACTGTTTTTT.

V and J are TRBV5-6 and TRBJ1-1; D unclear. Germline V gives CDR1 SGHDT, CDR2 YYEEEE. This CDR3 contains 12 residues. Trimming shortened V by 2 bases and J by 2 bases, and 4 bases separated the two germline ends. The DNA for the CDR3 is TGTGCCAGCAGCTTTGCAAACACTGAAGCTTTCTTT. The encoded protein is CASSFANTEAFF.

The V and J genes are TRBV4-3 and TRBJ1-3, with D possibly being TRBD1 (5 bases). Germline CDR1 LGHNA, CDR2 YSLEER. Trimming left V 0 bases short and J 1 base short, with 13 bases between. CDR3 length equals 17 residues. CDR3 protein: CASSQETWGFSGNTIYF. For the CDR3, the DNA is TGCGCCAGCAGCCAAGAGACTTGGGGGTTTTCTGGAAACACCATATATTTT.

The J gene is TRBJ2-1, the V gene TRBV27; 14 bases align to TRBD2. The CDR3 is 16 amino acids. In germline, CDR1 is MNHEY, CDR2 SMNVEV (reference sequence). V trimming: 8 bases; J trimming: 8 bases; junction bases outside the gene matches: 11. This CDR3 reads CASLGLAGEKLHEQFF. The CDR3 region has the DNA TGTGCCAGCTTGGGACTAGCGGGGGAAAAGCTCCATGAGCAGTTCTTC.

The rearrangement joins TRBV28 to TRBJ2-7; 9 positions match TRBD2. Germline values: CDR1 MDHEN, CDR2 SYDVKM. CDR3 length: 13 amino acids. V was clipped by 4 bases and J by 7 bases; unmatched bases: 5. CDR3 loop: CASSSSGDREQYF. For the CDR3, the DNA is TGTGCCAGCAGTTCTAGCGGGGATCGGGAGCAGTACTTC.

The rearrangement joins TRBV27 to TRBJ2-1, with TRBD1 identical over 11 bases. The CDR3 has 15 amino acids. CDR1 is MNHEY and CDR2 is SMNVEV in the germline V gene (reference sequence). The V and J ends lost 4 bases and 5 bases, in that order; junction bases with no gene match: 4. This CDR3 reads CASSSPGQGDNEQFF. The DNA of the CDR3 is TGTGCCAGCAGTTCCCCGGGACAGGGGGACAATGAGCAGTTCTTC.

This chain links TRBV11-3 with TRBJ2-1; 8 bases agree with TRBD2. This CDR3 contains 16 residues. Unmatched junction bases numbered 3, after V lost 0 bases and J lost 2 bases. Germline V lookup: CDR1 SGHNT, CDR2 YENEEA. The CDR3 is CASSLDGGLAYNEQFF. CDR3 DNA: TGTGCCAGCAGCTTAGATGGGGGACTAGCCTACAATGAGCAGTTCTTC. The variable domain in full, completed from reference TRBV11-3 and TRBJ2-1, reads EAGVVQSPRYKIIEKKQPVAFWCNPISGHNTLYWYLQNLGQGPELLIRYENEEAVDDSQLPKDRFSAERLKGVDSTLKIQPAELGDSAVYLCASSLDGGLAYNEQFFGPGTRLTVL.

The rearrangement links TRBV6-5 to TRBJ1-2; the D gene is possibly TRBD1 (6 bases). There are 15 residues in the CDR3. Per germline, CDR1 MNHEY and CDR2 SVGAGI. Trimming pared 7 bases from V and 0 bases from J, leaving 15 bases between. The CDR3 protein is CASIPGVYSNYGYTF. The CDR3 DNA reads TGTGCCAGCATCCCAGGGGTTTATTCTAACTATGGCTACACCTTC.

The rearrangement joins TRBV7-5 to TRBJ1-2; the table assigns TRBD1, which was not confirmed against the DNA. TRBV7-5 is an annotated pseudogene. The CDR3 runs to 16 residues. The DNA of the CDR3 is TGTGCCAGAAGCTTACGGCAGGGATGTTTGGTAGGCGGCTACACCTTC. Translated, it gives CARSLRQGCLVGGYTF.